The rows below give T cell receptor beta chains drawn from one sample of a study of blood T cell repertoires in COVID-19. TCRdb keeps only in-frame clones here, not all; method: immunoSEQ multiplex PCR. This sample has around 330,000 clones, with 90% found just once. The material sequenced was PBMCs or T cells enriched from blood (not recorded which). Receptors were obtained from a man aged 60 to 69 who had recovered from COVID-19. Both conserved end residues are part of each CDR3. The D gene is left open where the match is weak. The size field is filled for only some rows; it gives once, few, many or a size class.

d_call j_call v_call clone_size cdr3_aa cdr3_nt
TRBD1 TRBJ1-4 TRBV7-2 NA CASSLGPIGTGGEKLFF TGTGCCAGCAGCTTAGGTCCGATCGGGACAGGTGGTGAAAAACTGTTTTTT
NA TRBJ1-2 TRBV7-8 NA CASSLGGTTHLNYGYTF TGTGCCAGCAGCTTAGGGGGGACAACTCATCTAAACTATGGCTACACCTTC
TRBD2 TRBJ2-5 TRBV11-1 NA CASSPGLAGVKETQYF TGTGCCAGCAGCCCGGGACTAGCGGGAGTTAAAGAGACCCAGTACTTC
NA TRBJ2-1 TRBV11-3 NA CASSLRGGRNEQFF TGTGCCAGCAGCCTTCGAGGAGGGCGTAATGAGCAGTTCTTC
TRBD2 TRBJ2-3 TRBV10-3 NA CAITKRGVTDTQYF TGTGCCATTACAAAGCGGGGCGTCACAGATACGCAGTATTTT
TRBD1 TRBJ1-3 TRBV7-2 NA CASSFGQAAGNTIYF TGTGCCAGCAGCTTCGGACAGGCGGCTGGAAACACCATATATTTT
TRBD2 TRBJ2-3 TRBV4-2 once CASSQEPGGRVGDTQYF TGTGCCAGCAGCCAAGAACCGGGCGGGAGGGTCGGAGATACGCAGTATTTT
TRBD1 TRBJ1-3 TRBV2 NA CASSESVDRESAIYF TGTGCCAGCAGTGAATCCGTGGACAGGGAGTCTGCCATATATTTT
TRBD1 TRBJ1-1 TRBV11-2 few CASSLTGQAFF TGTGCCAGCAGCTTGACAGGGCAGGCTTTCTTT
TRBD2 TRBJ2-1 TRBV11-2 NA CASSLGRESTNNEQFF TGTGCCAGCAGCTTAGGGCGGGAGTCTACCAACAATGAGCAGTTCTTC
TRBD1 TRBJ2-3 TRBV14 NA CASSRWQGATDTQYF TGTGCCAGCAGCCGGTGGCAGGGGGCTACAGATACGCAGTATTTT
NA TRBJ2-7 TRBV6-5 NA CASSYSLQPSSYEQYF TGTGCCAGCAGTTACTCGCTACAGCCGAGCTCCTACGAGCAGTACTTC
NA TRBJ1-5 TRBV19 NA CASSIRSTENQPQHF TGTGCCAGTAGTATTCGATCGACAGAAAATCAGCCCCAGCATTTT
TRBD2 TRBJ2-7 TRBV15 NA CATSRGGLADFSYEQYF TGTGCCACCAGCAGAGGGGGACTAGCGGACTTCTCCTACGAGCAGTACTTC
TRBD1 TRBJ2-1 TRBV12-5 NA CASGYTGGVEQFF TGTGCTAGTGGTTATACAGGGGGCGTCGAGCAGTTCTTC
NA TRBJ1-4 TRBV5-8 NA CASSPYLIREKLFF TGTGCCAGCAGCCCATACCTTATCAGGGAAAAACTGTTTTTT
TRBD1 TRBJ1-6 TRBV4-3 once CASSQSIPGGISPLHF TGCGCCAGCAGCCAATCCATCCCAGGGGGAATTTCACCCCTCCACTTT
NA TRBJ2-1 TRBV3-1/TRBV3-2 NA CASSFGGNEQFF TGTGCCAGCAGCTTCGGTGGCAATGAGCAGTTCTTC
TRBD1 TRBJ2-1 TRBV19 NA CASSSWDRGEGSYNEQFF TGTGCCAGTAGTAGTTGGGACAGGGGGGAAGGCTCCTACAATGAGCAGTTCTTC
TRBD2 TRBJ2-5 TRBV29-1 NA CSVEDGGRAEETQYF TGCAGCGTTGAAGATGGCGGGAGGGCCGAGGAGACCCAGTACTTC
NA TRBJ2-5 TRBV12-3/TRBV12-4 NA CASRNPREETQYF TGTGCCAGCAGGAATCCCAGGGAAGAGACCCAGTACTTC
TRBD1 TRBJ2-6 TRBV13 once CASSTQGARYSGANVLTF TGTGCCAGCAGCACCCAGGGGGCCCGGTACTCTGGGGCCAACGTCCTGACTTTC
TRBD2 TRBJ2-2 TRBV4-1 NA CASRRRLAGVNTGELFF TGCGCCAGCAGGCGCCGACTAGCGGGGGTGAACACCGGGGAGCTGTTTTTT
NA TRBJ1-2 TRBV7-2 few CASIQQTGANYGYTF TGTGCCAGCATCCAACAAACGGGAGCTAACTATGGCTACACCTTC
NA TRBJ1-2 TRBV25-1 NA CASSGRAGLGSVGYTF TGTGCCAGCAGTGGGAGGGCAGGTTTGGGTTCGGTCGGCTACACCTTC
NA TRBJ1-2 TRBV3-1/TRBV3-2 once CASSQAQGSGYGYTF TGTGCCAGCAGCCAGGCGCAGGGGTCGGGCTATGGCTACACCTTC
NA TRBJ1-2 TRBV4-2 NA CASRLASGLASFYGYTF TGTGCCAGCAGACTAGCCTCGGGGCTCGCTTCGTTCTATGGCTACACCTTC
NA TRBJ2-7 TRBV5-1 NA CASSPRDKYSYEQYF TGCGCCAGCAGCCCCCGGGACAAATACTCCTACGAGCAGTACTTC
NA TRBJ2-7 TRBV5-8 NA CASSFGRLYEQYF TGTGCCAGCAGCTTTGGCAGGCTTTACGAGCAGTACTTC
TRBD2 TRBJ2-1 TRBV18 once CASSRPGLAPYGEQFF TGTGCCAGCTCAAGACCGGGACTAGCGCCTTACGGGGAGCAGTTCTTC
TRBD1 TRBJ2-7 TRBV11-2 NA CASSLELPGQGSYEQYF TGTGCCAGCAGCTTAGAGCTACCGGGACAGGGGTCCTACGAGCAGTACTTC
NA TRBJ1-1 TRBV3-1/TRBV3-2 NA CASSQGHSMNTEAFF TGTGCCAGCAGCCAAGGCCACAGCATGAACACTGAAGCTTTCTTT
TRBD1 TRBJ1-1 TRBV5-1 NA CASSRGQGGTEAFF TGCGCCAGCAGCCGGGGACAGGGAGGGACTGAAGCTTTCTTT
TRBD1 TRBJ2-1 TRBV5-1 once CASSGAGTGSGEQFF TGCGCCAGCAGTGGGGCCGGGACAGGTAGTGGTGAGCAGTTCTTC
NA TRBJ2-1 TRBV11-3 NA CASSGRGSNEQFF TGTGCCAGCAGCGGGAGAGGGAGCAATGAGCAGTTCTTC
NA TRBJ2-3 TRBV29-1 NA CSGGAGMMDTQYF TGCAGCGGCGGAGCAGGGATGATGGATACGCAGTATTTT
NA TRBJ1-1 TRBV19 NA CASSTIRGSEAFF TGTGCCAGTAGTACGATTAGGGGGAGTGAAGCTTTCTTT
NA TRBJ2-1 TRBV11-2 NA CASSSGSGHNEQFF TGTGCCAGCAGCTCGGGTTCTGGCCACAATGAGCAGTTCTTC
NA TRBJ1-1 TRBV5-1 NA CASSFAGNTEAFF TGCGCCAGCAGCTTTGCGGGGAACACTGAAGCTTTCTTT
NA TRBJ1-2 TRBV5-1 once CASSLVGAGRYTF TGCGCCAGCAGCTTGGTAGGGGCAGGGCGATACACCTTC
NA TRBJ1-5 TRBV4-3 NA CASSPETDRQPQHF TGCGCCAGCAGCCCGGAGACAGACCGGCAGCCCCAGCATTTT
TRBD1 TRBJ1-2 TRBV3-1/TRBV3-2 few CASSQADRGLGYTF TGTGCCAGCAGCCAAGCCGACAGGGGGCTAGGCTACACCTTC
NA TRBJ2-2 TRBV18 NA CASSPFSTGELFF TGTGCCAGCTCACCTTTTAGTACCGGGGAGCTGTTTTTT
TRBD2 TRBJ2-4 TRBV7-8 NA CASSAGVGNIQYF TGTGCCAGCAGTGCGGGAGTAGGAAACATTCAGTACTTC
NA TRBJ2-1 TRBV29-1 NA CSVLSSYNEQFF TGCAGCGTTCTGTCCTCCTACAATGAGCAGTTCTTC
NA TRBJ2-7 TRBV5-1 once CASSLQGKSYEQYF TGCGCCAGCAGCTTGCAGGGGAAATCCTACGAGCAGTACTTC
NA TRBJ2-6 TRBV4-2 NA CASSQDPISGANVLTF TGTGCCAGCAGCCAAGATCCTATCTCTGGGGCCAACGTCCTGACTTTC
NA TRBJ1-1 TRBV11-2 NA CASSLVSQRGSYTEAFF TGTGCCAGCAGCTTAGTCTCACAGCGTGGGAGCTACACTGAAGCTTTCTTT
TRBD2 TRBJ2-7 TRBV5-1 NA CASSSGGAGEYEQYF TGCGCCAGCAGCTCGGGGGGAGCGGGGGAATACGAGCAGTACTTC
NA TRBJ1-2 TRBV4-2 once CASSQEEQVEGYTF TGTGCCAGCAGCCAAGAAGAACAGGTTGAAGGCTACACCTTC
NA TRBJ2-7 TRBV6-2/TRBV6-3 NA CASSYVAPRGEQYF TGTGCCAGCAGTTATGTGGCTCCCCGGGGCGAGCAGTACTTC
TRBD1 TRBJ2-7 TRBV7-2 NA CASSSRQGVSYEQYF TGTGCCAGCAGCTCCAGACAGGGAGTATCCTACGAGCAGTACTTC
NA TRBJ2-2 TRBV18 NA CASSPRNRELFF TGTGCCAGCTCACCCAGGAACAGGGAGCTGTTTTTT